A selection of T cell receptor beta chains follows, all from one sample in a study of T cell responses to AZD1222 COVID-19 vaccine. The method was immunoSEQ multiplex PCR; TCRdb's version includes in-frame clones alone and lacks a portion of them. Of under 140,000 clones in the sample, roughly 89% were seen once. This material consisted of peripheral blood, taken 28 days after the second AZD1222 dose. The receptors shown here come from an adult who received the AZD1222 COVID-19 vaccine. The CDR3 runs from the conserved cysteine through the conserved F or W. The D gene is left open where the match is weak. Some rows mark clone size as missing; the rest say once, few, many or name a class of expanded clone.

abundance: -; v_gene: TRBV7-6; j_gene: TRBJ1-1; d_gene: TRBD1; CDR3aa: CASSYPLTGVNTEAFF; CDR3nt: TGTGCCAGCAGCTACCCCCTGACAGGGGTGAACACTGAAGCTTTCTTT
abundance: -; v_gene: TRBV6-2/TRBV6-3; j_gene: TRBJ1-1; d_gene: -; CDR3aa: CASSFGGTEAFF; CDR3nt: TGTGCCAGCAGCTTTGGGGGGACTGAAGCTTTCTTT
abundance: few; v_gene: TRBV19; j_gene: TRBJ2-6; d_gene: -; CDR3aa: CASSAPGLKANVLTF; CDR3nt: TGTGCCAGTAGTGCTCCGGGACTTAAGGCCAACGTCCTGACTTTC
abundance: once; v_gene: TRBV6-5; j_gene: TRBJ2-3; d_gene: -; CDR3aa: CASSTGTFTDTQYF; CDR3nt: TGTGCCAGCAGTACCGGGACTTTCACAGATACGCAGTATTTT
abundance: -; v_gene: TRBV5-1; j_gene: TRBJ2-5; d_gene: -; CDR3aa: CASSLWWGAPQETQYF; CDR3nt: TGCGCCAGCAGCTTGTGGTGGGGGGCCCCCCAAGAGACCCAGTACTTC
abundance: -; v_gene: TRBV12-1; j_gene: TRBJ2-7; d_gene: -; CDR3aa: CASSLPREEQYF; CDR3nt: TGTGCCAGCAGCCTTCCTAGAGAAGAGCAGTACTTC
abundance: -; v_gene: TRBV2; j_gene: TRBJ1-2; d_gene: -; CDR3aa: CASSEIIGMGANYGYTF; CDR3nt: TGTGCCAGCAGTGAAATAATAGGGATGGGGGCTAACTATGGCTACACCTTC
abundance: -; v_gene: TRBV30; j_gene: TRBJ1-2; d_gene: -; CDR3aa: CAWFRRGNGYTF; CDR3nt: TGTGCCTGGTTTAGGAGGGGAAATGGCTACACCTTC
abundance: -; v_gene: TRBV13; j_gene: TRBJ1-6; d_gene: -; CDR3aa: CASSPNRDLPLHF; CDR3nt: TGTGCCAGCAGCCCAAACCGGGACCTCCCCCTCCACTTT
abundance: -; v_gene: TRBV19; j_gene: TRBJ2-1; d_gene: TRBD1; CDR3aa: CASSIRGTGNEQFF; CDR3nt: TGTGCCAGTAGTATTAGGGGGACAGGCAATGAGCAGTTCTTC
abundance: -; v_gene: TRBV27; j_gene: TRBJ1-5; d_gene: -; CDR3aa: CASSLADSVGQPQHF; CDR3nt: TGTGCCAGCAGTTTAGCCGACAGTGTTGGACAGCCCCAGCATTTT
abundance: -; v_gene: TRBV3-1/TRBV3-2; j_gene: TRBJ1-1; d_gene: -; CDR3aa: CASSQGGGGMTEAFF; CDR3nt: TGTGCCAGCAGCCAAGGCGGGGGCGGGATGACTGAAGCTTTCTTT
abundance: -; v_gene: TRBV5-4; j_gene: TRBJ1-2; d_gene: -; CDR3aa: CASSLVDSFYGYTF; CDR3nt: TGTGCCAGCAGCTTGGTGGACAGTTTCTATGGCTACACCTTC
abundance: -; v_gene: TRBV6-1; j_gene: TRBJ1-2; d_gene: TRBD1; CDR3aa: CASSEQGARGYTF; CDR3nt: TGTGCCAGCAGTGAACAGGGGGCGCGCGGCTACACCTTC
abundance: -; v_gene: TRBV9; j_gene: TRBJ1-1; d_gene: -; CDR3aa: CASSVNSLMNTEAFF; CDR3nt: TGTGCCAGCAGCGTTAACAGTTTAATGAACACTGAAGCTTTCTTT
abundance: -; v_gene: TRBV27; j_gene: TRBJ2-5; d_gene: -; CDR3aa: CASGGETQYF; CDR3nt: TGTGCCAGCGGGGGAGAGACCCAGTACTTC
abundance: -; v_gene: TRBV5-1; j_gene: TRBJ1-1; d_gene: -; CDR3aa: CASSLLRVRNTEAFF; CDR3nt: TGCGCCAGCAGCTTATTGAGGGTAAGGAACACTGAAGCTTTCTTT
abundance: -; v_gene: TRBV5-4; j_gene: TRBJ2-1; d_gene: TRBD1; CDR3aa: CASSFPGQGNEQFF; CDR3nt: TGTGCCAGCAGCTTCCCGGGACAGGGCAATGAGCAGTTCTTC
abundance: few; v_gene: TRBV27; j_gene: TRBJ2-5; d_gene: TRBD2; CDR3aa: CASSKRGAQETQYF; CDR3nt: TGTGCCAGCAGTAAGCGGGGGGCCCAAGAGACCCAGTACTTC
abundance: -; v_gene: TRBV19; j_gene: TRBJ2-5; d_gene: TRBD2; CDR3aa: CASSISGGIQETQYF; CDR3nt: TGTGCCAGTAGTATAAGCGGGGGAATTCAAGAGACCCAGTACTTC
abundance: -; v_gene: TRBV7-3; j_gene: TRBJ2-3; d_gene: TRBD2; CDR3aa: CASSLTRTSGTDTQYF; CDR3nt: TGTGCCAGCAGCTTAACCCGGACTAGCGGCACAGATACGCAGTATTTT
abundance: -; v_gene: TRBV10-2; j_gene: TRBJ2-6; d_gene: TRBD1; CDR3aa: CASSGDREAFSGANVLTF; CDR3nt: TGCGCCAGCAGTGGGGACAGGGAGGCCTTCTCTGGGGCCAACGTCCTGACTTTC
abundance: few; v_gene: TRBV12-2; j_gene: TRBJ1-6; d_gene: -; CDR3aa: CASRLLGGDRDPFCISPLHF; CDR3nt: TGTGCAAGTCGCTTATTGGGGGGGGACAGGGACCCCTTTTGTATTTCACCCCTCCACTTT
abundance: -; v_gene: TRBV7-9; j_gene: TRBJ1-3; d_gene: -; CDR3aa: CASSPPVFGARGNTIYF; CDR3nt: TGTGCCAGCAGCCCCCCCGTATTTGGGGCGCGAGGAAACACCATATATTTT
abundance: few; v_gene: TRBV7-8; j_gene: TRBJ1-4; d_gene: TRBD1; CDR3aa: CASSSRGQITTNEKLFF; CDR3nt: TGTGCCAGCAGCTCCAGGGGGCAGATTACTACTAATGAAAAACTGTTTTTT
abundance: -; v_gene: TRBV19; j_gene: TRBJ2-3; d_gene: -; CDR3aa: CASSIVRLGGTDTQYF; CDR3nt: TGTGCCAGTAGTATAGTTCGACTAGGAGGCACAGATACGCAGTATTTT
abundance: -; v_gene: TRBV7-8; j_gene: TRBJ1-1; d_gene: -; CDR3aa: CASSIRQSTEAFF; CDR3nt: TGTGCCAGCAGCATACGCCAAAGCACTGAAGCTTTCTTT
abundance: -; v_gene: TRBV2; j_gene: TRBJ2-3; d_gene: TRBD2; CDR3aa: CASSERVGGGADTQYF; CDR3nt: TGTGCCAGCAGTGAAAGGGTCGGCGGGGGGGCAGATACGCAGTATTTT
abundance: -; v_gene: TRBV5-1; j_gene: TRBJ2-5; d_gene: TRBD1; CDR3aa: CASTSTGGYQETQYF; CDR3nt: TGCGCCAGCACCTCGACAGGGGGGTACCAAGAGACCCAGTACTTC
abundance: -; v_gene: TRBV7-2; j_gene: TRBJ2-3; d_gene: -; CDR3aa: CASSQRTGTDTQYF; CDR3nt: TGTGCCAGCAGCCAACGGACGGGCACAGATACGCAGTATTTT
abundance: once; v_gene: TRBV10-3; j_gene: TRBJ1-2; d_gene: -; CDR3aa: CAISRQGNYGYTF; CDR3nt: TGTGCCATCAGCCGCCAGGGTAACTATGGCTACACCTTC
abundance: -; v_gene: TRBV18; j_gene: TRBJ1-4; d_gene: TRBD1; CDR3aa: CASSPFDRGNEKLFF; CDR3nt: TGTGCCAGCTCACCATTCGACAGGGGCAATGAAAAACTGTTTTTT
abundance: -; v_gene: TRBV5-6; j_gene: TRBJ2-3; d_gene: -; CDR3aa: CASSLGLATTDTQYF; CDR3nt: TGTGCCAGCAGCTTGGGGCTAGCGACCACAGATACGCAGTATTTT
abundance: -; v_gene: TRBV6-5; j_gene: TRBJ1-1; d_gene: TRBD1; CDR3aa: CASSSAGQGRTEAFF; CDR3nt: TGTGCCAGCAGTTCCGCTGGACAGGGTAGGACTGAAGCTTTCTTT
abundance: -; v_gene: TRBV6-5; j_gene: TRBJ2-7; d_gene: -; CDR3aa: CASSYGASHGEQYF; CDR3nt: TGTGCCAGCAGTTACGGGGCTAGCCACGGCGAGCAGTACTTC
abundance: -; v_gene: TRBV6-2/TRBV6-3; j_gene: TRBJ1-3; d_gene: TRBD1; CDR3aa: CASSYHGTGSGNTIYF; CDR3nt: TGTGCCAGCAGTTACCATGGGACAGGCTCTGGAAACACCATATATTTT
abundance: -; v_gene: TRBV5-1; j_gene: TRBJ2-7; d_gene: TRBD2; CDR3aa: CASSLVPGRDEQYF; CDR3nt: TGCGCCAGCAGCTTGGTGCCAGGGAGGGACGAGCAGTACTTC
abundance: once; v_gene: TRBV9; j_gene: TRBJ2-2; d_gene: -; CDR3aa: CASSGRVRNTGELFF; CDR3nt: TGTGCCAGCAGCGGGCGAGTACGTAACACCGGGGAGCTGTTTTTT
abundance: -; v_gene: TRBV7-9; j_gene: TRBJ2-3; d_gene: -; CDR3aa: CASSFSREEDTQYF; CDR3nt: TGTGCCAGCAGCTTCTCAAGGGAGGAAGATACGCAGTATTTT
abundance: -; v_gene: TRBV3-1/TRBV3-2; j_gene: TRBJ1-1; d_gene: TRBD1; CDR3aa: CASSQGDRGAEAFF; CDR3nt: TGTGCCAGCAGCCAAGGGGACAGGGGAGCTGAAGCTTTCTTT
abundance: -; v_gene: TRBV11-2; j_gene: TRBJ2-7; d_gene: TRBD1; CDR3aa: CASSLGGGLFGEQYF; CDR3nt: TGTGCCAGCAGCTTAGGAGGGGGCCTCTTCGGGGAGCAGTACTTC
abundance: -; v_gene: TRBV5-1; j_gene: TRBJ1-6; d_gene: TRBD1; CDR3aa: CASSFGGQGNSPLHF; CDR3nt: TGCGCCAGCAGCTTTGGGGGACAGGGAAATTCACCCCTCCACTTT
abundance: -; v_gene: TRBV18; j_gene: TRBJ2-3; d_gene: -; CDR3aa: CASSTGKGADTQYF; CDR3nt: TGTGCCAGCTCTACCGGGAAGGGAGCGGATACGCAGTATTTT
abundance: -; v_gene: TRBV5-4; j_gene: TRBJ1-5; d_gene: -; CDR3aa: CASSPGVGNQPQHF; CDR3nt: TGTGCCAGCAGCCCAGGGGTCGGGAATCAGCCCCAGCATTTT
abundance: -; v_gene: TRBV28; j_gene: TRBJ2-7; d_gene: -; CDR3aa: CASSLWRRIPSSYEQYF; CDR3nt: TGTGCCAGCAGTTTATGGCGACGCATACCGAGCTCCTACGAGCAGTACTTC
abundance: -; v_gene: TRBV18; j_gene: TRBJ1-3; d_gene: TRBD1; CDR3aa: CASLSAQGARGNTIYF; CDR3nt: TGTGCCAGCTTATCGGCACAGGGGGCTCGTGGAAACACCATATATTTT
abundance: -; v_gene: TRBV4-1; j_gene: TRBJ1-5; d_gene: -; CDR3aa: CASSQATAVNQPQHF; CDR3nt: TGCGCCAGCAGCCAAGCCACAGCTGTTAATCAGCCCCAGCATTTT
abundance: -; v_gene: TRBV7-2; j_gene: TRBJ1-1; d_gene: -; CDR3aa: CASSPPGSRDTEAFF; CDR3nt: TGTGCCAGCAGCCCCCCCGGGAGCCGGGACACTGAAGCTTTCTTT
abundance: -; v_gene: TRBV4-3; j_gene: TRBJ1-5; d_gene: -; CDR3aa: CASSQDAAGTQPQHF; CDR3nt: TGCGCCAGCAGCCAAGACGCCGCAGGGACCCAGCCCCAGCATTTT
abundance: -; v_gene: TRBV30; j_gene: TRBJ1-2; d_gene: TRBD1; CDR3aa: CAWMWDRGLSTF; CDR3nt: TGTGCCTGGATGTGGGACAGGGGGCTCTCCACCTTC
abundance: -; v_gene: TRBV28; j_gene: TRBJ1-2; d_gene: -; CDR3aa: CASRLGELNGYTF; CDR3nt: TGTGCCAGCAGACTTGGTGAGCTCAATGGCTACACCTTC
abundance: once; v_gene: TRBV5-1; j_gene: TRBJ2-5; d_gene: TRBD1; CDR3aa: CASSLGAGGGETQYF; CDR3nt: TGCGCCAGCAGCTTGGGGGCAGGGGGCGGCGAGACCCAGTACTTC
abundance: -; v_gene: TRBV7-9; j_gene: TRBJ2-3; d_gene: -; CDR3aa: CASRLGVSGPETDTQYF; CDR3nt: TGTGCCAGCAGACTAGGGGTGTCGGGACCGGAGACAGATACGCAGTATTTT
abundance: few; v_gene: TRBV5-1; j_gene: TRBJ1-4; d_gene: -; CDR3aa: CASSLDNEKLFF; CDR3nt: TGCGCCAGCAGCTTGGATAATGAAAAACTGTTTTTT
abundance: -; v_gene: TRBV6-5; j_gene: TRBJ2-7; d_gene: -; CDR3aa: CASSLGTDYEQYF; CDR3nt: TGTGCCAGCAGCCTCGGGACGGACTACGAGCAGTACTTC